The rows below give T cell receptor beta chains drawn from one sample of a study of CD8 T cells in Susac syndrome. TCRdb processed the immunoSEQ multiplex PCR reads anew with MiXCR; each CDR3 protein has one entry. The sample has 65,000 to 85,000 distinct CDR3 sequences; approximately 93% are singletons. The sample consisted of CD8+ T cells from PBMCs. These receptors were obtained from a human donor with Susac syndrome. Each CDR3 is given with its conserved first and last residue. The D gene is left open where the match is weak. Clone sizes are given selectively: once, few, many, or a class where the clone is expanded.

>-|TRBJ2-2|TRBV6-1|-
TGTGCCAGCACCCTAGTGTACAACACCGGGGAGCTGTTTTTT
CASTLVYNTGELFF
>TRBD1|TRBJ1-2|TRBV19|once
TGTGCCAGCCGCTCCGGGACAGGGGTTATTGGCTACACCTTC
CASRSGTGVIGYTF
>TRBD2|TRBJ2-7|TRBV13|-
TGTGCCAGCAGCTTAGAGGTAGCGGGGGCCGAGCAGTACTTC
CASSLEVAGAEQYF
>-|TRBJ2-3|TRBV7-9|-
TGTGCCAGCAGCTCAGGACAAGGGATAACAGATACGCAGTATTTT
CASSSGQGITDTQYF
>-|TRBJ1-5|TRBV6-1|-
TGTGCCAGCAATATCGGGATTCGGGGTCAGCCCCAGCATTTT
CASNIGIRGQPQHF
>-|TRBJ2-7|TRBV13|-
TGTGCCAGCAGCTTCCGGACAGAGGGGTACGAGCAGTACTTC
CASSFRTEGYEQYF
>-|TRBJ1-2|TRBV20-1|-
TGCAGTGCTAGAGAAATAGGGCAAAACTATGGCTACACCTTC
CSAREIGQNYGYTF
>TRBD1|TRBJ1-5|TRBV20-1|few
TGCAGTGCTAGGGCTTACGGGACAGGTAGCGGGCCCCAGCATTTT
CSARAYGTGSGPQHF
>-|TRBJ2-7|TRBV11-2|-
TGTGCCAGCAGCTTAGGAACGGGATGGTACGAGCAGTACTTC
CASSLGTGWYEQYF
>-|TRBJ2-1|TRBV12-3/TRBV12-4|-
TGTGCCAGCAGAAACCGGGACAAGCGAGGGGGGGAGCAGTTCTTC
CASRNRDKRGGEQFF
>-|TRBJ2-2|TRBV20-1|once
TGCAGTGCTAGGGGGACCACCGTCACCGGGGAGCTGTTTTTT
CSARGTTVTGELFF
>TRBD2|TRBJ2-2|TRBV5-6|-
TGTGCCAGCAGCCTATTACTAGCGGCTTTCGCGAACACCGGGGAGCTGTTTTTT
CASSLLLAAFANTGELFF
>-|TRBJ1-1|TRBV28|-
TGTGCCAGCAGTTTAGGCCTAATGAACACTGAAGCTTTCTTT
CASSLGLMNTEAFF